The rows below give T cell receptor beta chains drawn from one sample of a study of regulatory and conventional T cells in RAG deficiency. Here immunoSEQ multiplex PCR was the method, and the copy in TCRdb shows in-frame clones only, minus some. The sample has about 30,000 clones; approximately 96% are singletons. The data also belong to a second study, concerning regulatory T cells.

Material for sequencing was CD25- CD4+ T cells sorted from blood. Receptors were obtained from a human donor in good health. The CDR3 runs from the conserved cysteine through the conserved F or W. The D gene is left open where the match is weak. Expanded clones get a size class; other rows say once, few or many, or leave the size out.

size: .; J: TRBJ2-5; V: TRBV7-9; D: .; CDR3: CASSSQETQYF; DNA: TGTGCCAGCAGCTCTCAAGAGACCCAGTACTTC
size: .; J: TRBJ1-5; V: TRBV2; D: .; CDR3: CATQGRRGSNQPQHF; DNA: TGTGCCACCCAGGGCAGGAGGGGAAGCAATCAGCCCCAGCATTTT
size: .; J: TRBJ1-5; V: TRBV18; D: TRBD1; CDR3: CASSPDRNQPQHF; DNA: TGTGCCAGCTCACCGGACAGGAATCAGCCCCAGCATTTT
size: .; J: TRBJ2-1; V: TRBV19; D: .; CDR3: CASSILFRGNSYNEQFF; DNA: TGTGCCAGTAGTATTCTGTTCCGGGGGAACTCCTACAATGAGCAGTTCTTC
size: .; J: TRBJ2-2; V: TRBV7-6; D: .; CDR3: CASSLVGETGELFF; DNA: TGTGCCAGCAGCTTAGTTGGAGAGACCGGGGAGCTGTTTTTT
size: .; J: TRBJ1-1; V: TRBV6-5; D: .; CDR3: CASNTNRATEAFF; DNA: TGTGCCAGCAATACAAACAGGGCTACTGAAGCTTTCTTT
size: .; J: TRBJ2-2; V: TRBV5-4; D: .; CDR3: CASSARPGTSSTGELFF; DNA: TGTGCCAGCAGCGCTCGGCCCGGGACAAGTTCTACCGGGGAGCTGTTTTTT
size: .; J: TRBJ2-6; V: TRBV5-6; D: TRBD1; CDR3: CASSLTRDRPVLTF; DNA: TGTGCCAGCAGCTTGACCCGGGACAGACCCGTCCTGACTTTC
size: .; J: TRBJ2-2; V: TRBV9; D: .; CDR3: CASIGEGAGELFF; DNA: TGTGCCAGCATAGGGGAAGGTGCCGGGGAGCTGTTTTTT
size: .; J: TRBJ1-2; V: TRBV1; D: .; CDR3: CTSSQDTGSGYTF; DNA: TGCACCAGCAGCCAAGACACGGGTTCTGGCTACACCTTC
size: .; J: TRBJ1-1; V: TRBV4-1; D: TRBD1; CDR3: CASSQGGRGYGNTEAFF; DNA: TGCGCCAGCAGCCAAGGAGGCAGGGGGTATGGGAACACTGAAGCTTTCTTT
size: .; J: TRBJ2-4; V: TRBV19; D: TRBD1; CDR3: CASTLTGGFEENIQYF; DNA: TGTGCCAGTACCCTGACAGGGGGGTTTGAAGAAAACATTCAGTACTTC
size: .; J: TRBJ2-7; V: TRBV11-2; D: .; CDR3: CASSLSSRRTEQYF; DNA: TGTGCCAGCAGCTTATCTTCTCGGAGGACCGAGCAGTACTTC
size: .; J: TRBJ2-3; V: TRBV5-1; D: TRBD1; CDR3: CASSVTGGTSTDTQYF; DNA: TGCGCCAGCAGCGTCACAGGGGGTACTAGCACAGATACGCAGTATTTT
size: .; J: TRBJ2-7; V: TRBV12-5; D: TRBD1; CDR3: CASEQGGEQYF; DNA: TGTGCTAGTGAACAGGGGGGCGAGCAGTACTTC
size: .; J: TRBJ1-3; V: TRBV5-1; D: TRBD1; CDR3: CASSLHGQGTGSSGNTIYF; DNA: TGCGCCAGCAGCTTGCATGGACAGGGTACGGGAAGCTCTGGAAACACCATATATTTT
size: .; J: TRBJ1-1; V: TRBV29-1; D: .; CDR3: CSGRAAPSGTEAFF; DNA: TGCAGCGGTAGAGCAGCGCCATCGGGGACTGAAGCTTTCTTT
size: .; J: TRBJ1-2; V: TRBV7-2; D: TRBD1; CDR3: CARRDRGPGYTF; DNA: TGTGCCAGGAGGGACAGGGGGCCTGGCTACACCTTC
size: .; J: TRBJ1-6; V: TRBV7-9; D: TRBD1; CDR3: CASSLAPVRTGNSPLHF; DNA: TGTGCCAGCAGCTTAGCGCCGGTCCGGACAGGGAACTCACCCCTCCACTTT
size: .; J: TRBJ2-1; V: TRBV5-4; D: TRBD1; CDR3: CASSLGQGAYNEQFF; DNA: TGTGCCAGCAGCTTGGGGCAGGGGGCCTACAATGAGCAGTTCTTC
size: .; J: TRBJ2-3; V: TRBV7-2; D: .; CDR3: CASSLIRDTQYF; DNA: TGTGCCAGCAGCTTAATTCGAGATACGCAGTATTTT
size: .; J: TRBJ2-1; V: TRBV5-1; D: .; CDR3: CASSLQGSSYNEQFF; DNA: TGCGCCAGCAGCTTGCAGGGTAGCTCCTACAATGAGCAGTTCTTC
size: .; J: TRBJ1-1; V: TRBV27; D: TRBD1; CDR3: CASSDRGLTSEAFF; DNA: TGTGCCAGCAGCGACAGGGGGCTTACTTCTGAAGCTTTCTTT
size: .; J: TRBJ2-1; V: TRBV10-3; D: TRBD1; CDR3: CAISARRGQETYNEQFF; DNA: TGTGCCATCAGTGCAAGGCGGGGACAGGAAACCTACAATGAGCAGTTCTTC
size: .; J: TRBJ1-6; V: TRBV6-5; D: TRBD1; CDR3: CASSSDRGGNSPLHF; DNA: TGTGCCAGCAGTTCCGACAGGGGTGGTAATTCACCCCTCCACTTT
size: .; J: TRBJ1-2; V: TRBV14; D: TRBD1; CDR3: CASSPLHGQVSRGYTF; DNA: TGTGCCAGCAGCCCGCTACACGGACAGGTCTCTAGGGGCTACACCTTC
size: .; J: TRBJ2-2; V: TRBV6-5; D: TRBD2; CDR3: CASSSGRSDTGELFF; DNA: TGTGCCAGCAGTAGCGGGAGGTCGGACACCGGGGAGCTGTTTTTT
size: .; J: TRBJ2-3; V: TRBV19; D: TRBD2; CDR3: CASSPGTSVGTQYF; DNA: TGTGCCAGTAGTCCCGGGACTAGCGTCGGTACGCAGTATTTT
size: .; J: TRBJ1-2; V: TRBV4-2; D: .; CDR3: CASSQAPGLSNYGYTF; DNA: TGTGCCAGCAGCCAAGCCCCGGGACTTTCCAACTATGGCTACACCTTC
size: .; J: TRBJ2-3; V: TRBV5-1; D: .; CDR3: CASSKLGLSTGTQYF; DNA: TGCGCCAGCAGCAAGCTCGGATTAAGCACAGGTACGCAGTATTTT
size: .; J: TRBJ2-5; V: TRBV12-5; D: TRBD2; CDR3: CASGFWGGETQYF; DNA: TGTGCTAGTGGCTTCTGGGGGGGAGAGACCCAGTACTTC
size: once; J: TRBJ1-2; V: TRBV19; D: .; CDR3: CASSIGNGGNYGYTF; DNA: TGTGCCAGTAGTATAGGTAACGGCGGTAACTATGGCTACACCTTC
size: .; J: TRBJ1-1; V: TRBV6-5; D: .; CDR3: CASSNGQSAFF; DNA: TGTGCCAGCAGTAACGGACAGTCAGCTTTCTTT
size: .; J: TRBJ1-1; V: TRBV2; D: .; CDR3: CASSEGRTPEAFF; DNA: TGTGCCAGCAGTGAGGGGAGGACCCCTGAAGCTTTCTTT
size: .; J: TRBJ2-4; V: TRBV7-8; D: TRBD2; CDR3: CASSPHRLAGAEYF; DNA: TGTGCCAGCAGCCCCCACCGACTAGCGGGGGCCGAGTACTTC
size: .; J: TRBJ2-5; V: TRBV14; D: TRBD1; CDR3: CASSLGTGGKTQYF; DNA: TGTGCCAGCAGCCTAGGGACAGGGGGGAAGACCCAGTACTTC
size: .; J: TRBJ1-2; V: TRBV18; D: .; CDR3: CASSPGANYGYTF; DNA: TGTGCCAGCTCACCAGGAGCTAACTATGGCTACACCTTC
size: .; J: TRBJ1-5; V: TRBV7-2; D: .; CDR3: CASSKDSLNQPQHF; DNA: TGTGCCAGCAGCAAGGACAGTCTGAATCAGCCCCAGCATTTT
size: .; J: TRBJ1-2; V: TRBV6-5; D: TRBD1; CDR3: CASSYPPGQKFQGYTF; DNA: TGTGCCAGCAGTTACCCACCGGGACAGAAATTCCAAGGCTACACCTTC
size: .; J: TRBJ2-3; V: TRBV6-5; D: .; CDR3: CASSYDLNTDTQYF; DNA: TGTGCCAGCAGTTACGACTTAAACACAGATACGCAGTATTTT
size: once; J: TRBJ2-3; V: TRBV29-1; D: TRBD1; CDR3: CSVGGQGFSDTQYF; DNA: TGCAGCGTGGGGGGACAGGGGTTTTCAGATACGCAGTATTTT
size: once; J: TRBJ2-5; V: TRBV18; D: .; CDR3: CASSTLGGFGETQYF; DNA: .
size: .; J: TRBJ2-7; V: TRBV6-5; D: TRBD1; CDR3: CASSYSFGQGYEQYF; DNA: TGTGCCAGCAGTTACTCGTTCGGACAGGGGTACGAGCAGTACTTC
size: .; J: TRBJ2-5; V: TRBV10-2; D: TRBD1; CDR3: CASRTGGLETQYF; DNA: TGCGCCAGCAGAACAGGGGGCTTGGAGACCCAGTACTTC
size: .; J: TRBJ1-6; V: TRBV5-5; D: .; CDR3: CASRRQESSYNSPLHF; DNA: TGTGCCAGCAGGCGACAGGAGAGCTCCTATAATTCACCCCTCCACTTT
size: .; J: TRBJ2-7; V: TRBV28; D: .; CDR3: CASRRPGGYEQYF; DNA: TGTGCCAGCAGGAGGCCTGGAGGCTACGAGCAGTACTTC
size: .; J: TRBJ1-4; V: TRBV11-2; D: TRBD1; CDR3: CASSGQGWREKLFF; DNA: TGTGCCAGCAGCGGACAGGGTTGGAGGGAAAAACTGTTTTTT
size: .; J: TRBJ2-7; V: TRBV11-2; D: .; CDR3: CASSLLRVKRTYEQYF; DNA: TGTGCCAGCAGCTTGCTCCGGGTCAAACGGACCTACGAGCAGTACTTC
size: few; J: TRBJ1-2; V: TRBV5-6; D: TRBD1; CDR3: CASSHQGTGWNYGYTF; DNA: TGTGCCAGCAGCCACCAAGGGACAGGGTGGAACTATGGCTACACCTTC
size: .; J: TRBJ1-1; V: TRBV10-3; D: .; CDR3: CAISFSQGIGRNTEAFF; DNA: TGTGCCATCAGTTTCAGCCAGGGGATTGGGCGGAACACTGAAGCTTTCTTT